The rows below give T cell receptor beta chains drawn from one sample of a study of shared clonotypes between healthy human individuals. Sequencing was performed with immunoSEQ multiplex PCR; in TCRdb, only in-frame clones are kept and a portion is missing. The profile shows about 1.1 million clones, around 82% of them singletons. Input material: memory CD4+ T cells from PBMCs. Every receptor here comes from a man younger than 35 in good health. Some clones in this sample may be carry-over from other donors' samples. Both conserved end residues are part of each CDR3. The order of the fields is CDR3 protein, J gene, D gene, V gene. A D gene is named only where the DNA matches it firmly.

CASSRRLAGGIDTQYF TRBJ2-3 TRBD2 TRBV11-3
CSVGHTNTGELFF TRBJ2-2 - TRBV29-1
CASSILDKNIQYF TRBJ2-4 - TRBV19
CASFRSGGFRETQYF TRBJ2-5 TRBD1 TRBV28
CASSLRLAGGAGETQYF TRBJ2-5 TRBD2 TRBV7-2
CASSVGLSHPGANVLTF TRBJ2-6 - TRBV9
CASSLEAGTYEQYF TRBJ2-7 - TRBV28
CASSSYSGGYYEQYF - TRBD2 TRBV5-8
CASSLEGVGTGELFF TRBJ2-2 - TRBV11-2
CASSYSDRGRGNTIYF TRBJ1-3 TRBD1 TRBV27
CASSADPIFNEQFF TRBJ2-1 - TRBV5-1
CASSQDLRSYEQYF TRBJ2-7 - TRBV4-3
CATSRGRRVGYGYTF TRBJ1-2 - TRBV15
CTSSQDAPRGRAYNEQFF TRBJ2-1 - TRBV1
CAWRLADSYNEQFF TRBJ2-1 - TRBV30
CASSRTLAGGYEQYF TRBJ2-7 TRBD2 TRBV18
CASSYPDWSSGNTIYF TRBJ1-3 - TRBV4-1
CATSSKTGTIQETQYF TRBJ2-5 TRBD2 TRBV15
CASSDDLWSADTQYF TRBJ2-3 - TRBV2
CASSLTPSSYNEQFF TRBJ2-1 - TRBV11-2
CASSIGGAIGTEAFF TRBJ1-1 - TRBV19
CASDKGGQETQYF TRBJ2-5 - TRBV2
CASGPGQGHEKLFF TRBJ1-4 TRBD1 TRBV28
CASSEYAGMNTEAFF TRBJ1-1 - TRBV25-1
CASSPVTGTGELFF TRBJ2-2 - TRBV11-3
CSVEAGTGVNEQFF TRBJ2-1 TRBD1 TRBV29-1
CASRYGLASSYNEQFF TRBJ2-1 TRBD2 TRBV27
CASSLGDTGNTIYF TRBJ1-3 - TRBV7-9
CASSSRGETQYF TRBJ2-5 - TRBV19
CASSPRDRGSEAFF TRBJ1-1 - TRBV5-1
CSALVLGASYEQYF - - TRBV29-1
CASSLAIGWINEQFF TRBJ2-1 - TRBV7-2
CASSYAGGSYEQYF TRBJ2-7 TRBD1 TRBV6-6